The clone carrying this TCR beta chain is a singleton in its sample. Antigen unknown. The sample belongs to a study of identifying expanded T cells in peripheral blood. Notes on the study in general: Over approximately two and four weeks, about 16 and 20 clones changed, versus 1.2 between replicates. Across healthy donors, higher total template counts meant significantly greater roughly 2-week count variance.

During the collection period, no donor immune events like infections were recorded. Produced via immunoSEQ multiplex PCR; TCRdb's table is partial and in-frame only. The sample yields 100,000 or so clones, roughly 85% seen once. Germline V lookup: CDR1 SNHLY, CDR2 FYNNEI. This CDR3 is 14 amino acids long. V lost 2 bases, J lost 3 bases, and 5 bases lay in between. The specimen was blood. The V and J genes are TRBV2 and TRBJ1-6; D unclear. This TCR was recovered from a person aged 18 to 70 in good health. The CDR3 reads CASSETSYNSPLHF. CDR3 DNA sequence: TGTGCCAGCAGTGAAACCAGCTATAATTCACCCCTCCACTTT.